Listed below are T cell receptor beta chains from one sample, sequenced in a study of T cells in localized non-small cell lung cancer. Some clones are missing from TCRdb's copy, which holds only in-frame ones; the method was immunoSEQ multiplex PCR. The sample carries approximately 1,400 clones, around 33% recorded once. The material was lung tumor tissue, obtained before any cancer treatment. Receptors were obtained from a man between 40 and 70 years old with stage II lung adenocarcinoma. The CDR3 runs from the conserved cysteine through the conserved F or W. Fields, in order: clone size, J gene, D gene, V gene, CDR3 DNA, CDR3 protein. A D gene is named only where the DNA matches it firmly. Part of the rows lack a size; the others show once, few, many or a class for expanded clones.

clone size: .; J gene: TRBJ2-1; D gene: .; V gene: TRBV29-1; CDR3 DNA: TGCAGCGTTCGCGGGGCTGCCTACAATGAGCAGTTCTTC; CDR3 protein: CSVRGAAYNEQFF
clone size: .; J gene: TRBJ2-5; D gene: TRBD1; V gene: TRBV18; CDR3 DNA: TGTGCCAGCTCACTGGGACAGGATCAAGAGACCCAGTACTTC; CDR3 protein: CASSLGQDQETQYF
clone size: .; J gene: TRBJ1-2; D gene: .; V gene: TRBV11-3; CDR3 DNA: TGTGCCAGCAGCTTGGGCAGGGGAGGATTGTTAAGTGGCTACACCTTC; CDR3 protein: CASSLGRGGLLSGYTF
clone size: .; J gene: TRBJ2-1; D gene: TRBD2; V gene: TRBV5-1; CDR3 DNA: TGCGCCAGCAGCTTGCGGACTAGCGGGTTCAATGAGCAGTTCTTC; CDR3 protein: CASSLRTSGFNEQFF
clone size: .; J gene: TRBJ2-1; D gene: .; V gene: TRBV5-1; CDR3 DNA: TGCGCCAGCAGCCCGGTGGGGGGCAGGAACAATGAGCAGTTCTTC; CDR3 protein: CASSPVGGRNNEQFF
clone size: .; J gene: TRBJ1-1; D gene: .; V gene: TRBV19; CDR3 DNA: TGTGCCAGTAGTATACCAGGGGCTAGTGAAGCTTTCTTT; CDR3 protein: CASSIPGASEAFF
clone size: once; J gene: TRBJ2-7; D gene: TRBD2; V gene: TRBV6-8; CDR3 DNA: TGTGCCAGCAGTTACCGGGTTGCTAGCGGGAGGTACGAGCAGTACTTC; CDR3 protein: CASSYRVASGRYEQYF
clone size: .; J gene: TRBJ1-2; D gene: TRBD1; V gene: TRBV11-3; CDR3 DNA: TGTGCCAGCAGCAAGACCGGGACAGGGGTGGCCTATGGCTACACCTTC; CDR3 protein: CASSKTGTGVAYGYTF
clone size: .; J gene: TRBJ2-5; D gene: .; V gene: TRBV29-1; CDR3 DNA: TGCAGCGCCGCTGACAACCGAGAGACCCAGTACTTC; CDR3 protein: CSAADNRETQYF
clone size: .; J gene: TRBJ1-5; D gene: .; V gene: TRBV19; CDR3 DNA: TGTGCCAGTAGCCAAGGAGGGGGGCATCAGCCCCAGCATTTT; CDR3 protein: CASSQGGGHQPQHF
clone size: .; J gene: TRBJ2-1; D gene: .; V gene: TRBV19; CDR3 DNA: TGTGCCAGTAGTCCCGACCCGCGATACAATGAGCAGTTCTTC; CDR3 protein: CASSPDPRYNEQFF
clone size: medium-sized; J gene: TRBJ2-2; D gene: .; V gene: TRBV11-3; CDR3 DNA: TGTGCCAGCAGAACCGGGACCTCGGCCGGGGAGCTGTTTTTT; CDR3 protein: CASRTGTSAGELFF
clone size: few; J gene: TRBJ2-3; D gene: .; V gene: TRBV29-1; CDR3 DNA: TGCAGCGTTGATTACGGCGGATACACAGATACGCAGTATTTT; CDR3 protein: CSVDYGGYTDTQYF
clone size: few; J gene: TRBJ2-1; D gene: TRBD2; V gene: TRBV6-8; CDR3 DNA: TGTGCCAGCAGTTATTTAGAGGGAGGGACCTACAATGAGCAGTTCTTC; CDR3 protein: CASSYLEGGTYNEQFF
clone size: few; J gene: TRBJ2-7; D gene: TRBD1; V gene: TRBV29-1; CDR3 DNA: TGCAGCGTCGTGACCGGGACAGCAGCCTACGAGCAGTACTTC; CDR3 protein: CSVVTGTAAYEQYF
clone size: .; J gene: TRBJ1-2; D gene: .; V gene: TRBV4-1; CDR3 DNA: TGCGCCAGCAGCCAAGATTGGGCAGGGAGGTATGGCTACACCTTC; CDR3 protein: CASSQDWAGRYGYTF
clone size: large; J gene: TRBJ2-7; D gene: TRBD2; V gene: TRBV4-1; CDR3 DNA: TGCGCCAGCAGCCGTACCGGACTAGCGGGAGCCTACGAGCAGTACTTC; CDR3 protein: CASSRTGLAGAYEQYF
clone size: .; J gene: TRBJ2-1; D gene: .; V gene: TRBV18; CDR3 DNA: TGTGCCAGCTCACCACTAGACGGTGAGCAGTTCTTC; CDR3 protein: CASSPLDGEQFF
clone size: .; J gene: TRBJ2-3; D gene: .; V gene: TRBV18; CDR3 DNA: TGTGCCAGCTCACCCGGGGCCCATGAGACAGATACGCAGTATTTT; CDR3 protein: CASSPGAHETDTQYF
clone size: few; J gene: TRBJ1-1; D gene: TRBD1; V gene: TRBV6-8; CDR3 DNA: TGTGCCAGCAGGAGGACAGGGGAGAACACTGAAGCTTTCTTT; CDR3 protein: CASRRTGENTEAFF
clone size: few; J gene: TRBJ1-2; D gene: .; V gene: TRBV6-8; CDR3 DNA: TGTGCCAGCAGTTTGGGGGACTATGGCTACACCTTC; CDR3 protein: CASSLGDYGYTF
clone size: large; J gene: TRBJ2-4; D gene: .; V gene: TRBV23-1; CDR3 DNA: TGCGCCAGCAGTCAAGAGATCCTCGTAGCCAAAAACATTCAGTACTTC; CDR3 protein: CASSQEILVAKNIQYF
clone size: few; J gene: TRBJ2-7; D gene: .; V gene: TRBV7-1; CDR3 DNA: TGTGCCAGCAGCTTAGCACAGTCCTACGAGCAGTACTTC; CDR3 protein: CASSLAQSYEQYF
clone size: few; J gene: TRBJ1-2; D gene: .; V gene: TRBV19; CDR3 DNA: TGTGCCAGTAGTGCGGGACCGACTGCCTACACCTTC; CDR3 protein: CASSAGPTAYTF
clone size: few; J gene: TRBJ1-5; D gene: .; V gene: TRBV19; CDR3 DNA: TGTGCCAGTAGTATAGGACAGTTCAATCAGCCCCAGCATTTT; CDR3 protein: CASSIGQFNQPQHF
clone size: few; J gene: TRBJ1-1; D gene: .; V gene: TRBV6-8; CDR3 DNA: TGTGCCAGCAGTTACAACAGGGACACTGAAGCTTTCTTT; CDR3 protein: CASSYNRDTEAFF
clone size: .; J gene: TRBJ1-5; D gene: .; V gene: TRBV14; CDR3 DNA: TGTGCCAGCAGCCAAGTCCCACATGGTCCCCAGCATTTT; CDR3 protein: CASSQVPHGPQHF
clone size: .; J gene: TRBJ1-1; D gene: .; V gene: TRBV29-1; CDR3 DNA: TGCAGCGTTGAAACCCTTAACACTGAAGCTTTCTTT; CDR3 protein: CSVETLNTEAFF
clone size: few; J gene: TRBJ2-5; D gene: TRBD1; V gene: TRBV18; CDR3 DNA: TGTGCCAGCTCACCACCGGGACAGGGGGCCAAGACCCAGTACTTC; CDR3 protein: CASSPPGQGAKTQYF
clone size: .; J gene: TRBJ2-3; D gene: .; V gene: TRBV28; CDR3 DNA: TGTGCCAGCAGTTTTGTACTGGGCACAGATACGCAGTATTTT; CDR3 protein: CASSFVLGTDTQYF
clone size: .; J gene: TRBJ2-2; D gene: .; V gene: TRBV11-3; CDR3 DNA: TGTGCCAGCAGCTCAAACAGGGCCACCGGGGAGCTGTTTTTT; CDR3 protein: CASSSNRATGELFF
clone size: few; J gene: TRBJ1-2; D gene: .; V gene: TRBV11-3; CDR3 DNA: TGTGCCAGCAGCTTAGATTGGGGCGCCAACTATGGCTACACCTTC; CDR3 protein: CASSLDWGANYGYTF
clone size: .; J gene: TRBJ2-5; D gene: .; V gene: TRBV18; CDR3 DNA: TGTGCCAGCTCACCAATTCAGGGAGAGACCCAGTACTTC; CDR3 protein: CASSPIQGETQYF
clone size: .; J gene: TRBJ1-2; D gene: .; V gene: TRBV9; CDR3 DNA: TGTGCCAGCAGCGGACAGGACGAAGATGGCTACACCTTC; CDR3 protein: CASSGQDEDGYTF
clone size: .; J gene: TRBJ1-1; D gene: TRBD1; V gene: TRBV19; CDR3 DNA: TGTGCCAGTAGTATAACAGGGGACACTGAAGCTTTCTTT; CDR3 protein: CASSITGDTEAFF
clone size: few; J gene: TRBJ2-1; D gene: .; V gene: TRBV18; CDR3 DNA: TGTGCCAGCTCTTCCCAGGGAGGCTCCTACAATGAGCAGTTCTTC; CDR3 protein: CASSSQGGSYNEQFF
clone size: .; J gene: TRBJ2-2; D gene: TRBD1; V gene: TRBV14; CDR3 DNA: TGTGCCAGCAGCCACCCATTCTCGAGACAGGGGAACACCGGGGAGCTGTTTTTT; CDR3 protein: CASSHPFSRQGNTGELFF
clone size: .; J gene: TRBJ2-5; D gene: TRBD2; V gene: TRBV19; CDR3 DNA: TGTGCCAGTAGTATAGCGGGAGGGCCTCGTGAGACCCAGTACTTC; CDR3 protein: CASSIAGGPRETQYF
clone size: .; J gene: TRBJ1-5; D gene: TRBD1; V gene: TRBV11-3; CDR3 DNA: TGTGCCAGCAGCCCGGACGGGACAGATCAGCCCCAGCATTTT; CDR3 protein: CASSPDGTDQPQHF
clone size: .; J gene: TRBJ1-3; D gene: .; V gene: TRBV5-1; CDR3 DNA: TGCGCCAGCAGCTTCGCGGAGGGCTCTGGAAACACCATATATTTT; CDR3 protein: CASSFAEGSGNTIYF
clone size: .; J gene: TRBJ2-4; D gene: .; V gene: TRBV11-3; CDR3 DNA: TGTGCCAGCAGTCCCACGGTAGCCAAAAACATTCAGTACTTC; CDR3 protein: CASSPTVAKNIQYF
clone size: .; J gene: TRBJ1-2; D gene: .; V gene: TRBV23-1; CDR3 DNA: TGCGCCAGCAGTCATCAGGGGAGTCGGGGCTACACCTTC; CDR3 protein: CASSHQGSRGYTF
clone size: .; J gene: TRBJ2-7; D gene: TRBD2; V gene: TRBV11-3; CDR3 DNA: TGTGCCAGCAGCTTTAGCGGGAGCTCCTACGAGCAGTACTTC; CDR3 protein: CASSFSGSSYEQYF
clone size: few; J gene: TRBJ1-3; D gene: TRBD1; V gene: TRBV30; CDR3 DNA: TGTGCCTGGAGCGGACAGGGCTCTGGAAACACCATATATTTT; CDR3 protein: CAWSGQGSGNTIYF
clone size: medium-sized; J gene: TRBJ2-7; D gene: TRBD1; V gene: TRBV6-8; CDR3 DNA: TGTGCCAGCAGTCGGACAGGGGTCGGGAACTCCTACGAGCAGTACTTC; CDR3 protein: CASSRTGVGNSYEQYF
clone size: .; J gene: TRBJ2-3; D gene: .; V gene: TRBV18; CDR3 DNA: TGTGCCAGCTCACCATACGCAGGGACGGGGGATACGCAGTATTTT; CDR3 protein: CASSPYAGTGDTQYF
clone size: medium-sized; J gene: TRBJ2-7; D gene: .; V gene: TRBV11-3; CDR3 DNA: TGTGCCAGCAGCTTAGTGGGCCAGGGGTCCTACGAGCAGTACTTC; CDR3 protein: CASSLVGQGSYEQYF
clone size: .; J gene: TRBJ1-5; D gene: TRBD1; V gene: TRBV19; CDR3 DNA: TGTGCCAGTAGTTCGGCAGGGGGCGCGGGACAGCCCCAGCATTTT; CDR3 protein: CASSSAGGAGQPQHF
clone size: few; J gene: TRBJ2-5; D gene: .; V gene: TRBV30; CDR3 DNA: TGTGCCGTTGAGGACAGCAGGGAGACCCAGTACTTC; CDR3 protein: CAVEDSRETQYF
clone size: .; J gene: TRBJ2-2; D gene: TRBD2; V gene: TRBV11-3; CDR3 DNA: TGTGCCAGCAGCTTTACCCGCGGGAGGGCCTACACCGGGGAGCTGTTTTTT; CDR3 protein: CASSFTRGRAYTGELFF
clone size: .; J gene: TRBJ1-2; D gene: .; V gene: TRBV18; CDR3 DNA: TGTGCCAGCTCCCACGGGATTTATGGCTACACCTTC; CDR3 protein: CASSHGIYGYTF
clone size: .; J gene: TRBJ2-2; D gene: .; V gene: TRBV11-3; CDR3 DNA: TGTGCCAGCAGCTTGAAGGGGAACACCGGGGAGCTGTTTTTT; CDR3 protein: CASSLKGNTGELFF
clone size: medium-sized; J gene: TRBJ1-4; D gene: .; V gene: TRBV6-8; CDR3 DNA: TGTGCCAGCAGTTGGAGAGGGTCTAATGAAAAACTGTTTTTT; CDR3 protein: CASSWRGSNEKLFF
clone size: few; J gene: TRBJ2-7; D gene: .; V gene: TRBV4-1; CDR3 DNA: TGCGCCAGCAGCCAAGGGGCCCAGCGCGGCGCCTACGAGCAGTACTTC; CDR3 protein: CASSQGAQRGAYEQYF
clone size: .; J gene: TRBJ2-5; D gene: .; V gene: TRBV18; CDR3 DNA: TGTGCCAGCTCTATCGGACTCACTGGGGAGACCCAGTACTTC; CDR3 protein: CASSIGLTGETQYF
clone size: .; J gene: TRBJ2-1; D gene: TRBD2; V gene: TRBV29-1; CDR3 DNA: TGCAGCGTCCCCTTGACTAGCGGGAGAGGAAAGTTCTTC; CDR3 protein: CSVPLTSGRGKFF
clone size: .; J gene: TRBJ1-4; D gene: .; V gene: TRBV18; CDR3 DNA: TGTGCCAGCTCACCCGGGACGGTTTCTAATGAAAAACTGTTTTTT; CDR3 protein: CASSPGTVSNEKLFF